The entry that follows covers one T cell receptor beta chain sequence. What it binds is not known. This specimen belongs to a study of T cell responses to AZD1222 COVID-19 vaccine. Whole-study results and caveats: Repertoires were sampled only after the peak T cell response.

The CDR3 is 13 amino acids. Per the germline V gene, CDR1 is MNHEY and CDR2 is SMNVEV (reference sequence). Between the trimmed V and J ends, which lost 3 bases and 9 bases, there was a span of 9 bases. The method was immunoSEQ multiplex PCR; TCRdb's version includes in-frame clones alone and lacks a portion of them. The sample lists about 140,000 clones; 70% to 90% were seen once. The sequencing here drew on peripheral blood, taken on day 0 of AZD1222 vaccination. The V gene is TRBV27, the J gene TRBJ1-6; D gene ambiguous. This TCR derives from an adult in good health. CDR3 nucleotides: TGTGCCAGCAGTTTTGGCGGGCGTTCACCCCTCCACTTT. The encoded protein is CASSFGGRSPLHF.